This T cell receptor (beta chain) was profiled in a study of Ad26.COV2.S vaccination and SARS-CoV-2 variants. Only in-frame clones appear in the TCRdb table, and some are missing; sequencing was by immunoSEQ multiplex PCR. The table has a few hundred thousand clones, roughly 80% seen once; the top ten hold about 7.4%. Comments on this clone: Antigen unknown.

Treatment specified: some 20 received Ad26.COV2.S at low or high dose, single or two shots; roughly 5 received placebo; per-sample allocation not given. Samples were taken on day 63 after the first vaccine or placebo injection. The donor's status was that of an adult aged 18-55 years in Boston. The CDR3 is 16 amino acids. V was shortened by 6 bases and J by 0 bases, with 15 bases between the two germline ends. In germline, CDR1 is LNHDA, CDR2 SQIVND (reference sequence). The study's findings and limits: Analyses that measured TCR breadth and depth may have underestimated total T cell responses. Recipients of vaccine and of placebo showed similar breadth of their non-spike TCR repertoires. The authors reported substantial breadth in spike-specific CD8+ and CD4+ T cell responses after vaccination.

The chain combines TRBV19 with TRBJ2-1; TRBD2 is a possible D gene (7 bases). This clonotype was sampled from a person between 18 and 65 years old who received the Ad26.COV2.S COVID-19 vaccine or a placebo. Sequenced material: peripheral blood, taken in a trial of Ad26.COV2.S vaccine versus placebo. CDR3: CASSPKGGASYNEQFF. As DNA, the CDR3 is TGTGCCAGTAGCCCCAAGGGGGGGGCCTCCTACAATGAGCAGTTCTTC.